The clone carrying this T cell receptor beta chain appeared many times. The target antigen is unknown. Germline V CDR1 and CDR2: SGHRS, YFSETQ. The ends were cut back, 4 bases at V and 0 bases at J, with 9 bases in the middle. This CDR3 spans 14 amino acids. The sample belongs to a study of T-cell memory formation after mild COVID-19. Study-level points and caveats: Clones that got smaller from day 15 to 85 had even CD4/CD8, while clones growing later tipped toward CD4+. For second-wave clones that peaked at day 37, SARS-CoV-2 specificity went unverified. Contracting CD4+ clones lay largely in CM and EM, with CD8+ ones residing in EMRA.

Each CDR3 protein gets one entry after TCRdb re-called the 5' RACE reads with MiXCR. The sample holds 98,000 or so distinct CDR3 sequences, about 18% seen once. This TCR came from a man aged 18 to 30 who had mild COVID-19 (a few samples of this study predate the infection). Cell type and time point are not known. Source material: PBMCs or a T cell subset sorted from them (not recorded which). The V and J genes are TRBV5-1 and TRBJ2-3; unclear D gene. CDR3 in amino acids: CASSTTDSTDTQYF. Here the CDR3 DNA reads TGCGCCAGCAGCACCACGGACAGCACAGATACGCAGTATTTT. Drawing the rest from reference TRBV5-1 and TRBJ2-3, the complete variable domain is KAGVTQTPRYLIKTRGQQVTLSCSPISGHRSVSWYQQTPGQGLQFLFEYFSETQRNKGNFPGRFSGRQFSNSRSEMNVSTLELGDSALYLCASSTTDSTDTQYFGPGTRLTVL.